What follows describes a single TCR beta chain. What antigen it recognizes has not been identified. No much larger clone is present one base from it, and per-base qualities are unavailable. TCRbeta CDR3 regions were amplified from genomic DNA using the immunoSEQ Assay, a bias-controlled multiplex PCR. The study's own analysis went as follows. The number of nucleated cells in each sample was estimated from the amplification of reference gene primers within the assay. To quantify the absolute abundance of each unique TCRbeta CDR3 rearrangement, sequence reads were collapsed and filtered. For each sample, productive Simpson clonality was calculated as the square root of Simpson's diversity index over productive rearrangements. TCRdb took over this immuneACCESS table, retaining in-frame rearrangements with V and J assigned. Such tables are incomplete; in checked studies, under half of the missing clones stem from an unresolved V gene, and the remainder is unexplained. V and J calls and clone size are as listed in that table; D and trimming were resolved from the DNA. The sample table contains about 60,000 clones; only one count was recorded for approximately 85% of them. The top ten clones comprise 15% to 20% of the sample.

Whole blood was collected in K2EDTA tubes by collaborating institutions according to the institutions' own protocols. For TCRbeta analysis, collaborators shipped samples as frozen whole blood, isolated PBMCs, or DNA extracted from either of those sample types. The data belong to a study of blood T cell repertoires in COVID-19 (dated by TCRdb to the early 2020s). A note on the overall study: Samples covering the acute and convalescent phases of COVID-19 were provided by collaborators in the United States, Italy and Spain. The material from the prospective study consisted of cDNA or gDNA derived from T cells, B-cell-depleted T cells, or PBMCs. Subjects who had been exposed to COVID-19, were actively infected with it, or had recovered from it provided the deeply sampled blood TCRbeta repertoires that made up the dataset. The repertoires were released in a freely available public database intended as a resource for research on the immune response to SARS-CoV-2. Samples were obtained from the ongoing ImmuneRACE study (first 160 participants) and from 1,254 subjects provided by 6 global collaborators. The sample metadata nearly always contained a de-identified subject ID, COVID-19 status, age in years and sex. Where available, HLA class I and class II types were obtained from metadata supplied by the sample provider rather than from assay-based typing.

Broader findings and caveats from the paper: How much clinical and demographic metadata was included differed by source and by participant, and the metadata was provided uncurated.

Germline trimming amounts to 5 bases on V and 13 bases on J, with 5 as the count of junction bases outside the gene matches. The germline V gene yields SGHNT for CDR1 and YENEEA for CDR2. Spanning cysteine to phenylalanine, the CDR3 consists of 14 amino acids. Only CDR3 DNA remains: 42 bases, in frame from the first base. Recombination linked TRBV11-3 to TRBJ2-1; the junction holds 16 bases that match TRBD2. Specimen: peripheral blood. The TCR was taken from a human donor in a cohort sampled during active COVID-19. This receptor carries the CDR3 CASSPGLAGGPQFF. The DNA sequence is as follows: TGTGCCAGCAGCCCGGGACTAGCGGGGGGGCCCCAGTTCTTC.